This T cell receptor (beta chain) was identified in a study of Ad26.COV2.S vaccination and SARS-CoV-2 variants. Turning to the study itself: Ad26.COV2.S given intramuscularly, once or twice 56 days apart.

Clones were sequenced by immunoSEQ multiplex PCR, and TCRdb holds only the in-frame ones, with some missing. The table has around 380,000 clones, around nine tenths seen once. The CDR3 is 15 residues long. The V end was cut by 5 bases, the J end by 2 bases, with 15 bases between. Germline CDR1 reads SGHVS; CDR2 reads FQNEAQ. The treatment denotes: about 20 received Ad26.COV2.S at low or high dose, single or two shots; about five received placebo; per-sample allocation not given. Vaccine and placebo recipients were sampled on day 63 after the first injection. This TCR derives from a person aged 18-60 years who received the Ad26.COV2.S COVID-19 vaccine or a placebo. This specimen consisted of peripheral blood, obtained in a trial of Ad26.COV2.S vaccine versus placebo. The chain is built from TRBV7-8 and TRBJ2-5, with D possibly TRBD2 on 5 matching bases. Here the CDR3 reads CASSPREREQETQYF. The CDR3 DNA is TGTGCCAGCAGCCCCCGCGAAAGGGAGCAAGAGACCCAGTACTTC.